Below, 24 T cell receptor beta chains from the same sample are listed, as sequenced in a study of blood T cell repertoires in COVID-19. Sequenced by immunoSEQ multiplex PCR; TCRdb stores in-frame clones only, minus some. The sample has some 200,000 clones; 75% to 90% are singletons. Sequencing used peripheral blood. Receptors originate from a woman in her 70s with COVID-19, enrolled during active disease.

The rearrangement joins TRBV19 to TRBJ2-3; 7 bases map to TRBD1. The V gene end was trimmed by 7 bases and the J gene end by 3 bases; junction bases not matched to a gene: 10. The germline CDR1 and CDR2 sequences are LNHDA and SQIVND (reference sequence). The CDR3 has 15 amino acids. The CDR3 DNA follows: TGTGCCAGTAAGAAGCCGGGACAGAAGACAGATACGCAGTATTTT. Translation gives CASKKPGQKTDTQYF.

The CDR3 protein is CSVDRGTDTQYF. DNA for the CDR3: TGCAGCGTTGATCGGGGGACAGATACGCAGTATTTT. This sequence joins TRBV29-1 and TRBJ2-3; D is perhaps TRBD2 (6 bases). Per the germline V gene, CDR1 is SQVTM and CDR2 is ANQGSEA. Trimming stripped 3 bases from V and 3 bases from J, with 7 bases between. This CDR3 spans 12 amino acids.

The chain links TRBV5-1 to TRBJ1-6, with D uncertain. This CDR3 spans 18 amino acids. Germline loops: CDR1 SGHRS, CDR2 YFSETQ. V dropped 4 bases and J dropped 5 bases, with 22 bases sitting between them. Here the CDR3 reads CASSEQPGARSNNSPLHF. The CDR3 coding sequence is TGCGCCAGCAGCGAACAGCCGGGAGCTAGGTCCAATAATTCACCCCTCCACTTT.

The J gene is TRBJ2-7, the V gene TRBV11-2, with TRBD2 identical over 12 bases. The germline V gene encodes CDR1 SGHAT and CDR2 FQNNGV. The CDR3 is 19 amino acids. Trimming cost V 1 base and J 4 bases; bases outside gene matches: 14. The DNA of the CDR3 is TGTGCCAGCAGCTTAGTAAGGGGGTGGGCTAGCGGGAGGGCATACGAGCAGTACTTC. This gives the protein CASSLVRGWASGRAYEQYF.

The rearrangement joins TRBV27 to TRBJ2-1, with 7 bases fitting TRBD2. V dropped 3 bases and J dropped 4; count of bases not matched to a gene: 6. The CDR3 contains 15 residues. Per the germline V gene, CDR1 is MNHEY and CDR2 is SMNVEV (reference sequence). CDR3 coding DNA: TGTGCCAGCAGTTTTAATAGCGGGTTTTACAATGAGCAGTTCTTC. Translated, it gives CASSFNSGFYNEQFF.

The chain joins TRBV27 to TRBJ2-1; TRBD2 aligns across 8 bases. J gave up 6 bases and V 0 bases, and 10 bases lay outside the gene matches. The CDR3 is 17 amino acids. CDR1 and CDR2 from the germline V gene are MNHEY and SMNVEV (reference sequence). The CDR3 here is CASSLSKGLASFNEQFF. In DNA form, the CDR3 reads TGTGCCAGCAGTTTATCGAAAGGACTAGCCTCTTTCAATGAGCAGTTCTTC.

The chain couples TRBV2 to TRBJ1-2; TRBD1 might be the D (6 bases). The germline CDR1 and CDR2 sequences are SNHLY and FYNNEI. The CDR3 loop spans 12 amino acids. The ends were cut back, 8 bases at V and 8 bases at J, with 15 bases in the middle. This CDR3 is CASGQNVGGYTF. Here the CDR3 DNA reads TGTGCCAGCGGACAGAACGTGGGGGGCTACACCTTC.

This chain connects TRBV5-4 to TRBJ1-5, with unresolved D. The germline V and J ends were trimmed by 0 bases and 3 bases, with 7 bases remaining between them. Per the germline V gene, CDR1 is SGHNT and CDR2 is YYREEE (reference sequence). There are 14 residues in the CDR3. The CDR3: CASSLGPFNQPQHF. CDR3 nucleotide sequence: TGTGCCAGCAGCTTGGGTCCCTTCAATCAGCCCCAGCATTTT.

The gene calls are TRBV5-1 and TRBJ1-1; D is unresolved. CDR1 is SGHRS, CDR2 YFSETQ, per germline. The CDR3 spans 14 residues. Trimming removed 3 bases from V and 0 bases from J, with 9 bases in between. Here the CDR3 DNA reads TGCGCCAGCAGCTGGACTACAGTGAACACTGAAGCTTTCTTT. It codes for CASSWTTVNTEAFF.

J is TRBJ1-6 and V is TRBV19; D remains unclear. V lost 2 bases to trimming and J lost 1 base, with 9 bases between them. Germline loops: CDR1 LNHDA, CDR2 SQIVND (reference sequence). CDR3 length: 16 amino acids. DNA of the CDR3: TGTGCCAGTAGTATAACGGGAAGTTCCTATAATTCACCCCTCCACTTT. It codes for CASSITGSSYNSPLHF.

The chain joins TRBV11-2 to TRBJ1-3; 9 positions agree with TRBD1. The V and J ends lost 5 bases and 4 bases, in that order; junction bases with no gene match: 9. CDR1 and CDR2 (germline): SGHAT, FQNNGV. This CDR3 is 16 amino acids long. CDR3 residues: CASSRTTGTGGNTIYF. The CDR3 DNA reads TGTGCCAGCAGCCGAACTACCGGGACAGGGGGAAACACCATATATTTT. Together with reference TRBV11-2 and TRBJ1-3, the CDR3 gives the full variable domain: EAGVAQSPRYKIIEKRQSVAFWCNPISGHATLYWYQQILGQGPKLLIQFQNNGVVDDSQLPKDRFSAERLKGVDSTLKIQPAKLEDSAVYLCASSRTTGTGGNTIYFGEGSWLTVV.

DNA for the CDR3: TGTGCCAGCAGTTCGGACAGGGGTGGAGATAATTCACCCCTCCACTTT. Its protein product is CASSSDRGGDNSPLHF. This rearrangement joins TRBV28 to TRBJ1-6, with TRBD1 matching 9 bases. The CDR3 loop spans 16 amino acids. V lost 4 bases and J lost 5; bases outside the gene matches: 6. Germline CDR1 MDHEN, CDR2 SYDVKM.

The chain recombines TRBV6-2 or TRBV6-3 with TRBJ2-7, with D possibly being TRBD1 (6 bases). The CDR3 totals 16 residues. V was pared by 5 bases and J by 3 bases, with 20 bases between. Germline V gives CDR1 MNHEY, CDR2 SVGEGT. CDR3 sequence reads: CASSRARTALGYEQYF. As DNA, the CDR3 is TGTGCCAGCAGTAGAGCTCGGACAGCCCTTGGCTACGAGCAGTACTTC.

The rearrangement uses TRBV28 and TRBJ1-5, with D perhaps matching TRBD1 (5 bases). Germline V gene data show CDR1 as MDHEN and CDR2 as SYDVKM. V dropped 4 bases and J dropped 5 bases, with 18 bases sitting between them. There are 16 residues in the CDR3. CDR3 nucleotide sequence: TGTGCCAGCAGTTCATCAGGCAGGGTAGATTATCAGCCCCAGCATTTT. Its translation: CASSSSGRVDYQPQHF.

In nucleotides, the CDR3 is TGTGCCAGCAGCATACAGGGCGGGGAGCTGTTTTTT. Amino acid sequence: CASSIQGGELFF. J is TRBJ2-2 and V is TRBV9; maybe TRBD1 (6 bases). The germline V gene encodes CDR1 SGDLS and CDR2 YYNGEE. Trimming shortened V by 4 bases and J by 7 bases, and 8 bases separated the two germline ends. The CDR3 is made up of 12 amino acids.

V is TRBV7-2 and J is TRBJ1-1; TRBD1 is a possible D gene (6 bases). Trimming took 5 bases from V and 8 from J, leaving 12 bases between them. Germline V gene sequence: CDR1 SGHTA, CDR2 FQGNSA. The CDR3 is 12 residues long. The CDR3 region is CASSQDRFEAFF. The CDR3 DNA reads as TGTGCCAGCAGCCAAGACAGGTTCGAAGCTTTCTTT.

The V and J genes are TRBV3-1 (or the pseudogene TRBV3-2) and TRBJ1-1; the D gene is possibly TRBD1 (5 bases). Trimming stripped 4 bases from V and 11 bases from J, with 17 bases between. Germline V lookup: CDR1 LGHDT, CDR2 YNNKEL (reference sequence). This CDR3 contains 13 residues. CDR3 amino acids: CASSPDSTLKAFF. The CDR3 nucleotides read TGTGCCAGCAGCCCAGACAGTACCTTAAAGGCTTTCTTT.

The chain has TRBV6-2 or TRBV6-3 and TRBJ1-1, with a possible D match to TRBD1 (6 bases). The CDR3 consists of 14 residues. V was trimmed by 6 bases and J by 3 bases, leaving 14 bases between them. Germline V lookup: CDR1 MNHEY, CDR2 SVGEGT. CDR3 residues: CASSHDRRYTEAFF. The CDR3 DNA reads as TGTGCCAGCAGCCACGACAGGCGGTACACTGAAGCTTTCTTT.

This chain joins TRBV11-2 and TRBJ1-2; 11 bases align to TRBD1. Germline lookup yields CDR1 SGHAT and CDR2 FQNNGV. V was clipped by 2 bases and J by 8 bases; unmatched bases: 4. The CDR3 totals 14 residues. In DNA form, the CDR3 reads TGTGCCAGCAGCTTACTCGGACAGGGGGCAGGCTACACCTTC. Its translation is CASSLLGQGAGYTF.

The CDR3 DNA sequence: TGTGCCAGCTCACCTAATATTTTTGCGGGGTATGGAGATGAGCAGTTCTTC. Protein: CASSPNIFAGYGDEQFF. V gene TRBV18 combines with J gene TRBJ2-1; D possibly corresponds to TRBD2 (6 bases). Between the trimmed V and J ends, which lost 3 bases and 8 bases, there was a span of 23 bases. The germline CDR1 and CDR2 sequences are KGHSH and LQKENI. The CDR3 consists of 17 residues.

CDR3 residues: CASSVQTIRGEQYF. The CDR3 nucleotides read TGTGCCAGCAGTGTACAGACCATCCGGGGCGAGCAGTACTTC. V is TRBV2 and J is TRBJ2-7; D is possibly TRBD2 (5 bases). V shed 4 bases and J shed 6 bases, with 16 bases lying between them. There are 14 residues in the CDR3. Germline V gives CDR1 SNHLY, CDR2 FYNNEI.

V gene TRBV2 combines with J gene TRBJ1-1; 10 positions agree with TRBD1. The junction had 7 bases not matched to a gene; V was cut back by 8 bases and J by 4 bases. The CDR3 length is 14 residues. CDR1 is SNHLY, CDR2 FYNNEI, per germline. In DNA, the CDR3 is TGTGCCAGCCGACAGGGGGCCTCCGCCACTGAAGCTTTCTTT. Translating it yields CASRQGASATEAFF.

J is TRBJ1-1 and V is TRBV10-3, with D unclear. The CDR3 runs 13 residues. V shed 8 bases and J shed 3 bases, with 13 bases lying between them. CDR1 ENHRY and CDR2 SYGVKD come from the germline V gene. Here the CDR3 reads CAIGRRSDTEAFF. DNA of the CDR3: TGTGCCATCGGAAGACGTAGCGACACTGAAGCTTTCTTT.

The chain recombines TRBV6-5 with TRBJ1-2; 7 bases are shared with TRBD1. The CDR3 is 14 amino acids. The junction had 3 bases not matched to a gene; V was cut back by 0 bases and J by 5 bases. Germline-derived CDR1 and CDR2 are MNHEY and SVGAGI. DNA of the CDR3: TGTGCCAGCAGTTACTCACAGGGGATGTATGGCTACACCTTC. This sequence encodes CASSYSQGMYGYTF.